This TCR beta chain was sequenced during a study of cytomegalovirus exposure and HLA in healthy donors. Overall study findings and caveats: It is likely that the observed cluster of highly shared sequence variants was a sequencing artifact.

The CDR3 runs to 19 residues. Unmatched junction bases numbered 16, after V lost 6 bases and J lost 0 bases. CDR1 KGHSH and CDR2 LQKENI come from the germline V gene. Amplification used 60 Vbeta primers and 13 Jbeta primers. The repertoire was sequenced with immunoSEQ multiplex PCR; TCRdb's copy has only in-frame clones and lacks some. The sample has around 130,000 clones, roughly 80% seen once. Comment on this clone: As yet, its antigen is unknown.

This chain connects TRBV18 to TRBJ2-2, with 7 nucleotides matching TRBD2. Sequenced: PBMCs. The sequence derives from a man younger than 45 in good health and CMV-seronegative. CDR3 protein: CASSRTLVTGGTNTGELFF. Here the CDR3 DNA reads TGTGCCAGCTCCCGAACCCTCGTAACCGGGGGGACGAACACCGGGGAGCTGTTTTTT.